This T cell receptor (beta chain) was sequenced in a study of T cell responses to AZD1222 COVID-19 vaccine. A remark on this clone: The target antigen is unknown.

Study outcomes and limitations: Most donors were white British, females outnumbered males, and clonal diversity was possibly underestimated.

Here immunoSEQ multiplex PCR was the method, and the copy in TCRdb shows in-frame clones only, minus some. The sample holds 97,000 or so clones, about 88% seen once. Deletions cut 8 bases from V and 6 bases from J, with 4 bases between. CDR3 length: 10 residues. Looked up from germline, CDR1 is MNHEY and CDR2 is SMNVEV (reference sequence). The receptor was derived from an adult in good health. This chain connects TRBV27 to TRBJ2-2; D call uncertain. This sample comprised peripheral blood, obtained on day 0 of AZD1222 vaccination. The CDR3 DNA is TGTGCCAGCCCCGCCGGGGAGCTGTTTTTT. The encoded protein is CASPAGELFF.